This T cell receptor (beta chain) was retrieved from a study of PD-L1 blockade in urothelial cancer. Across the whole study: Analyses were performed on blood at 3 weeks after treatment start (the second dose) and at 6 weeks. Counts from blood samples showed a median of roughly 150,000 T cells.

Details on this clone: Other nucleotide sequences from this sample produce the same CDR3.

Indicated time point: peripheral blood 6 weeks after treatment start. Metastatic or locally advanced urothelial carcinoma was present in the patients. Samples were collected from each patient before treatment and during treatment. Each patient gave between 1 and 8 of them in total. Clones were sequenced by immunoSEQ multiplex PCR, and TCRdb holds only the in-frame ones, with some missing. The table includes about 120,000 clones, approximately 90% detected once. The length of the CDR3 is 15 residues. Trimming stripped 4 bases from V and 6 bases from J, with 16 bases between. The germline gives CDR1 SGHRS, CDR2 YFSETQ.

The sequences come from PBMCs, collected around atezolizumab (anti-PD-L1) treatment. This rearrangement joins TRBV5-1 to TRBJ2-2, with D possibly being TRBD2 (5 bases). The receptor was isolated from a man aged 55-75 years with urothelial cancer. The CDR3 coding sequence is TGCGCCAGCAGCGCCAGGATAGGTAGCGCCGGGGAGCTGTTTTTT. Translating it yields CASSARIGSAGELFF.